This T cell receptor (beta chain) was documented in a study of T cell changes during pregnancy in multiple sclerosis. Measured with immunoSEQ multiplex PCR; TCRdb has only the in-frame clones, and not every one. Counted here are tens of thousands of clones, 91% occurring once; the ten biggest clones make up roughly 0.7%. The sequence derives from a female donor in good health, enrolled as a control in a pregnancy study. The sequences come from peripheral blood, collected in the third trimester of pregnancy.

The CDR3 reads CASSVAGKYGPQHF. The DNA of the CDR3 is TGTGCCAGCAGTGTGGCCGGGAAGTACGGGCCCCAGCATTTT. The V and J genes are TRBV2 and TRBJ1-5; D uncertain. V was clipped by 4 bases and J by 9 bases, with 16 bases between them. Germline V gene sequence: CDR1 SNHLY, CDR2 FYNNEI. The CDR3 contains 14 residues.